This TCR beta chain was sequenced for a study of blood T cell repertoires in COVID-19. In the study overall: Sample material is recorded as cDNA or gDNA derived from T cells, B-cell-depleted T cells, or PBMCs.

The CDR3 contains 15 residues. The junction had 5 bases not matched to a gene; V was cut back by 6 bases and J by 2 bases. Germline lookup yields CDR1 MDHEN and CDR2 SYDVKM. How the authors handled the data: Amplification with reference gene primers provided the estimates of nucleated cell counts. Only in-frame clones appear in the TCRdb table, and some are missing; sequencing was by immunoSEQ multiplex PCR. V, J and clone size are those of that table, while D and trimming were read from the DNA. The sample shows about 110,000 clones, around four fifths of them seen only once. Sequenced material: peripheral blood. The genes are TRBV28 and TRBJ2-7; TRBD2 matches 12 bases. This TCR came from a woman aged 70-85 years with acute or convalescent COVID-19. The CDR3 DNA follows: TGTGCCAGCAGCTCTAGCGGGAGGGTACCCTACGAGCAGTACTTC. Translating it yields CASSSSGRVPYEQYF.